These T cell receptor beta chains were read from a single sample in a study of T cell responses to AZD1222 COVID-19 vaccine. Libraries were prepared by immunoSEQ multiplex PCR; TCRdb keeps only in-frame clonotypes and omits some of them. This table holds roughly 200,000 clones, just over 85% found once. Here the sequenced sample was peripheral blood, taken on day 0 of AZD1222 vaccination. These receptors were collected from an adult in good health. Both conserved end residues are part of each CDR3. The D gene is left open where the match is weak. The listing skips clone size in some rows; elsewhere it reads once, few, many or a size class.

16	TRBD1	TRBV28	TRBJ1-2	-	CATEGTGTGVFYGYTF	TGTGCCACTGAAGGAACGGGGACAGGGGTTTTCTATGGCTACACCTTC
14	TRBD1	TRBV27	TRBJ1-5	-	CASSPGQANQPQHF	TGTGCCAGCAGTCCAGGACAGGCTAATCAGCCCCAGCATTTT
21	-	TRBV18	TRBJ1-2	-	CASSPIPPGPASGTQGYGYTF	TGTGCCAGCTCGCCTATCCCCCCGGGACCAGCCTCAGGGACCCAAGGTTATGGCTACACCTTC
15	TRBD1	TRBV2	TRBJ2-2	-	CASRAGTANTGELFF	TGTGCCAGCAGAGCCGGGACAGCAAACACCGGGGAGCTGTTTTTT
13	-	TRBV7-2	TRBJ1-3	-	CASTVDSRATIYF	TGTGCCAGCACCGTTGACAGCCGTGCCACCATATATTTT
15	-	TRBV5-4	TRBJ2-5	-	CASSLGTSKGETQYF	TGTGCCAGCAGCTTAGGAACGAGTAAAGGGGAGACCCAGTACTTC
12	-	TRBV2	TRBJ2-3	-	CASSLSTDTQYF	TGTGCCAGCAGTCTGAGCACAGATACGCAGTATTTT
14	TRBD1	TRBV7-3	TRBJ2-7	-	CASSLGTGSYEQYF	TGTGCCAGCAGCTTGGGGACAGGCTCCTACGAGCAGTACTTC
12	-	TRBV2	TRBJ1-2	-	CASRGGNYGYTF	TGTGCCAGTAGGGGGGGCAACTATGGCTACACCTTC
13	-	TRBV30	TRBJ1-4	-	CAWSVQGGEKLFF	TGTGCCTGGAGTGTACAGGGAGGTGAAAAACTGTTTTTT
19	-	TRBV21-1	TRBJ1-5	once	CASSKGYSLWPIFNQPQHF	TGTGCCAGCAGCAAAGGATATTCCTTGTGGCCAATTTTTAATCAGCCCCAGCATTTT
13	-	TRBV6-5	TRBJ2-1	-	CASGPSGQYEQFF	TGTGCCAGCGGGCCATCGGGGCAGTATGAGCAGTTCTTC
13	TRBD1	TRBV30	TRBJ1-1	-	CASRDRLNTEAFF	TGTGCCTCCCGGGACAGGTTGAACACTGAAGCTTTCTTT
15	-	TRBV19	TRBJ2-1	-	CASSSALSSYNEQFF	TGTGCCAGTAGTTCGGCGCTGAGCTCCTACAATGAGCAGTTCTTC
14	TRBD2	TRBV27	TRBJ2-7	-	CASSLGAGGDEQYF	TGTGCCAGCAGTTTGGGAGCGGGAGGGGACGAGCAGTACTTC
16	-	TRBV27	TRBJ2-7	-	CASSSAGGDLSYEQYF	TGTGCCAGCAGTTCAGCGGGCGGGGATCTGTCCTACGAGCAGTACTTC
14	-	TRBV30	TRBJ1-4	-	CAWSVRQGGEKLFF	TGTGCCTGGAGTGTAAGGCAGGGCGGCGAAAAACTGTTTTTT
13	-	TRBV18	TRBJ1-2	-	CASSPGGESGYTF	TGTGCCAGCTCACCGGGCGGGGAAAGCGGCTACACCTTC
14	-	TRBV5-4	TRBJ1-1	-	CASSQIATVTEAFF	TGTGCCAGCAGCCAGATCGCGACGGTCACTGAAGCTTTCTTT
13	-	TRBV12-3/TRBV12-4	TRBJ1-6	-	CASRQGMDSPLHF	TGTGCCAGCAGGCAGGGGATGGATTCACCCCTCCACTTT
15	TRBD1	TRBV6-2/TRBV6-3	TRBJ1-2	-	CASSYSEQGIYGYTF	TGTGCCAGCAGTTACTCGGAACAGGGGATCTATGGCTACACCTTC
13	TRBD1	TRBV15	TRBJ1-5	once	CATSRQGNQPQHF	TGTGCCACCAGCCGACAGGGAAATCAGCCCCAGCATTTT
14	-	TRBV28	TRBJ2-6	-	CASSPRSGANVLTF	TGTGCCAGCAGCCCCCGCTCTGGGGCCAACGTCCTGACTTTC
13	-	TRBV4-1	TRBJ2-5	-	CASSPLTQETQYF	TGCGCCAGCAGCCCCCTCACCCAAGAGACCCAGTACTTC
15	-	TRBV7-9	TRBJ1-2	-	CASSPPGTEVYGYTF	TGTGCCAGCAGTCCACCTGGGACGGAAGTCTATGGCTACACCTTC
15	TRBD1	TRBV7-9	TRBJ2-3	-	CASSLAGTGTNTQYF	TGTGCCAGCAGCTTAGCCGGGACAGGGACTAATACGCAGTATTTT
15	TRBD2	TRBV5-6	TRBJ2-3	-	CASSSRAGGADTQYF	TGTGCCAGCAGCTCCCGAGCGGGGGGCGCAGATACGCAGTATTTT
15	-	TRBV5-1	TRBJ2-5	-	CASSLLGAFQETQYF	TGCGCCAGCAGCTTATTAGGGGCCTTTCAAGAGACCCAGTACTTC
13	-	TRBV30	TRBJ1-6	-	CAWKDSLNSPLHF	TGTGCCTGGAAGGACAGTCTTAATTCACCCCTCCACTTT
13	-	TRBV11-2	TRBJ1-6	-	CASSSAIGSPLHF	TGTGCCAGCAGCTCCGCCATAGGGTCACCCCTCCACTTT
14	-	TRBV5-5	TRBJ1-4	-	CASMAAARDEKLFF	TGTGCCAGCATGGCCGCAGCGAGAGATGAAAAACTGTTTTTT
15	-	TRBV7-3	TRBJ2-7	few	CASSLTWGADYEQYF	TGTGCCAGCAGCTTAACATGGGGGGCCGACTACGAGCAGTACTTC
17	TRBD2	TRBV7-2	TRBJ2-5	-	CASSLGGGLAAEGTQYF	TGTGCCAGCAGCTTAGGCGGGGGACTAGCGGCCGAGGGGACCCAGTACTTC
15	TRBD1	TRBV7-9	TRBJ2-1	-	CASSLRDRGYNEQFF	TGTGCCAGCAGCCTCCGGGACAGGGGCTACAATGAGCAGTTCTTC
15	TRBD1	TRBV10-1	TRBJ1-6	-	CASSESTGPNSPLHF	TGCGCCAGCAGTGAGTCGACAGGGCCTAATTCACCCCTCCACTTT
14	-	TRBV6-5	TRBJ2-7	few	CASSYTAGTYEQYF	TGTGCCAGCAGTTACACGGCCGGAACCTACGAGCAGTACTTC
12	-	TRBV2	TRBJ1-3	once	CASSYRGNTIYF	TGTGCCAGCAGCTATAGGGGAAACACCATATATTTT
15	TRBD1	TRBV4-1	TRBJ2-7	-	CASSQDGQGGNEQYF	TGCGCCAGCAGCCAAGACGGACAGGGGGGGAACGAGCAGTACTTC
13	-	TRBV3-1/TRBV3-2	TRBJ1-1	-	CASSPGVNTEAFF	TGTGCCAGCAGCCCTGGGGTGAACACTGAAGCTTTCTTT
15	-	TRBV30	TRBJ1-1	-	CAWSVAQLSDTEAFF	TGTGCCTGGAGTGTAGCCCAATTGTCCGACACTGAAGCTTTCTTT
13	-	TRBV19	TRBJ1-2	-	CASGTRPNYGYTF	TGTGCCAGTGGGACGAGACCTAACTATGGCTACACCTTC
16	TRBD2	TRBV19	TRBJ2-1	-	CASSMIAGNSYNEQFF	TGTGCCAGTAGTATGATAGCGGGGAACTCCTACAATGAGCAGTTCTTC
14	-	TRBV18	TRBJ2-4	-	CASSFGQAKNIQYF	TGTGCCAGCTCATTCGGGCAAGCCAAAAACATTCAGTACTTC
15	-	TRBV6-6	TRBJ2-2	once	CASSYGLENTGELFF	TGTGCCAGCAGTTACGGGTTAGAGAACACCGGGGAGCTGTTTTTT
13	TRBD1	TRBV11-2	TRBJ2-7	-	CASSIMTGYEQYF	TGTGCCAGCAGCATCATGACAGGGTACGAGCAGTACTTC
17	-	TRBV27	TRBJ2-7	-	CASSPGGGWSHSYEQYF	TGTGCCAGCAGTCCCGGAGGGGGATGGTCTCACTCCTACGAGCAGTACTTC
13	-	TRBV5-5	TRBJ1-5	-	CASSLGPNQPQHF	TGTGCCAGCAGCTTGGGGCCCAATCAGCCCCAGCATTTT
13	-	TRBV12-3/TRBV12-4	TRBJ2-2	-	CASSLRGTGELFF	TGTGCCAGCAGTTTAAGGGGCACCGGGGAGCTGTTTTTT
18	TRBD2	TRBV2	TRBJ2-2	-	CASSKGLAGGPSTGELFF	TGTGCCAGCAGCAAGGGACTAGCGGGGGGGCCTAGCACCGGGGAGCTGTTTTTT
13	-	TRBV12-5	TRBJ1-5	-	CASGPPAGQPQHF	TGTGCTAGTGGCCCACCGGCTGGTCAGCCCCAGCATTTT
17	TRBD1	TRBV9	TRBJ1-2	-	CASSLRDRGQANYGYTF	TGTGCCAGCAGCCTCCGGGACAGGGGCCAAGCTAACTATGGCTACACCTTC